This T cell receptor (beta chain) was retrieved from a study of cytomegalovirus exposure and HLA in healthy donors. Only a few counts were recorded for this clone. Antigen specificity is unknown. The CDR3 length is 15 residues. Germline CDR1 reads PRHDT; CDR2 reads FYEKMQ (reference sequence). V gave up 5 bases and J gave up 3 bases, with 16 bases separating them. Study-wide results and limits: It was reported that TCR beta sequences correctly inferred the HLA-A and HLA-B alleles for most subjects. Reportedly, a later analysis found an Asian-associated ancestry cluster had fewer N-insertions than the approximately 700-donor mean.

With 60 Vbeta and 13 Jbeta primers, the PCR was carried out. The repertoire was sequenced with immunoSEQ multiplex PCR; TCRdb's copy has only in-frame clones and lacks some. Of about 180,000 clones listed, 77% are singletons. Sequenced material: PBMCs. This rearrangement joins TRBV13 to TRBJ1-2; perhaps TRBD1 as D (5 bases). The TCR comes from a woman aged 60-75 years in good health and CMV-seropositive. The CDR3 reads CASSRGRREDYGYTF. In DNA, the CDR3 is TGTGCCAGCAGCCGAGGGCGCAGGGAGGACTATGGCTACACCTTC. Together with reference TRBV13 and TRBJ1-2, the CDR3 gives the full variable domain: AAGVIQSPRHLIKEKRETATLKCYPIPRHDTVYWYQQGPGQDPQFLISFYEKMQSDKGSIPDRFSAQQFSDYHSELNMSSLELGDSALYFCASSRGRREDYGYTFGSGTRLTVV.